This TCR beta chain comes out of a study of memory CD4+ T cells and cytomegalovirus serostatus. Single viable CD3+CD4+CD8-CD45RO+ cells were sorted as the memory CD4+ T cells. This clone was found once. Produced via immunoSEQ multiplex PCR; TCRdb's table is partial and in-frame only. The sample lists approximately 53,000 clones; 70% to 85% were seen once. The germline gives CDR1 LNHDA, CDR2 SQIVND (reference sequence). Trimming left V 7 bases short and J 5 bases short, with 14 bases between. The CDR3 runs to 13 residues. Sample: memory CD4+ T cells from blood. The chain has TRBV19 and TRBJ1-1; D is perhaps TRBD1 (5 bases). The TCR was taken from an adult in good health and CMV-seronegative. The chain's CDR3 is CASTQQRGTEAFF. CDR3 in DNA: TGTGCCAGTACCCAGCAAAGGGGTACTGAAGCTTTCTTT.